This TCR beta chain emerged from a study of T cell responses to AZD1222 COVID-19 vaccine. In the study overall: Investigators merged groups given second doses at roughly 4 or roughly 12 weeks.

Per the germline V gene, CDR1 is MNHEY and CDR2 is SVGEGT. With 2 bases removed from V and 4 bases from J, the gap between germline ends came to 5 bases. This CDR3 contains 12 residues. With respect to this clone: Its target is unknown.

Study-wide findings and caveats: Of the AZD1222 recipients, only 5 to 7 were seropositive at baseline. Donor demographics were predominantly white British with a female majority; clonal diversity may be underestimated.

TCRdb's table, derived via immunoSEQ multiplex PCR, lists solely in-frame clones and lacks some. Of roughly 120,000 clones in the sample, approximately 88% are singletons; the top ten hold less than 6%. The sequence was collected from an adult in good health. This sample comprised peripheral blood, obtained on day 0 of AZD1222 vaccination. This sequence joins TRBV6-2 or TRBV6-3 and TRBJ1-2; TRBD1 might be the D (5 bases). The CDR3 loop reads CASSYGAYGYTF. DNA of the CDR3: TGTGCCAGCAGTTACGGGGCCTATGGCTACACCTTC.